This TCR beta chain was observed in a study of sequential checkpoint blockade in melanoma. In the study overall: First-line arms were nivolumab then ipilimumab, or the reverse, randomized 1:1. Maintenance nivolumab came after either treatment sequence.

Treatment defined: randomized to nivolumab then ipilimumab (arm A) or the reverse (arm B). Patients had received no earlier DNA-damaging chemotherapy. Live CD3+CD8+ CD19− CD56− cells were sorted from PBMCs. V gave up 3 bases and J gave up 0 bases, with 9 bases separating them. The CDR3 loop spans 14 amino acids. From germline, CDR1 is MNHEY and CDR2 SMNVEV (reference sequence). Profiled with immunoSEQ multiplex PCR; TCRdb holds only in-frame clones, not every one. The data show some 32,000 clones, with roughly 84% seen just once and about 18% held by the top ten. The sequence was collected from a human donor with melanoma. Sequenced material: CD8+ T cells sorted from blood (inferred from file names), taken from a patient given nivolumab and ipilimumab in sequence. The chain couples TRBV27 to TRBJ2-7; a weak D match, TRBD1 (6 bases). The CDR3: CASSLGAFSYEQYF. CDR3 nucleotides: TGTGCCAGCAGTTTGGGGGCCTTCTCCTACGAGCAGTACTTC.